Listed below are T cell receptor beta chains from one sample, sequenced in a study of blood T cell repertoires in COVID-19. Method: immunoSEQ multiplex PCR; TCRdb's copy keeps in-frame clones and lacks some. Of approximately 75,000 clones in the sample, about 85% were seen once. Sequences were obtained from peripheral blood. These receptors all come from a man aged 50 to 60 with COVID-19, enrolled during active disease. The conserved cysteine and the conserved F or W are not part of the CDR3 here.

CDR3 protein	J gene	V gene
ASSRTTGKEQY	TRBJ2-7	TRBV5-6
ASSFGQQETQY	TRBJ2-5	TRBV5-1
ASSLRERVF	TRBJ2-1	TRBV12-3/TRBV12-4
ASTQRRTSGRSTGELF	TRBJ2-2	TRBV2
ASRGQGAYEQY	TRBJ2-7	TRBV30
ASSLGQGPVGH	TRBJ2-4	TRBV28
ASSAGGGATQY	TRBJ2-5	TRBV19
ASSSNFYEQY	TRBJ2-7	TRBV28
AWSGQTGWNQPQH	TRBJ1-5	TRBV30
ASSLSRQETQY	TRBJ2-5	TRBV12-3/TRBV12-4
ASSPMTGFDEQY	TRBJ2-7	TRBV14
ASTDGGYGYT	TRBJ1-2	TRBV2
ASSSRDRGSNQPQH	TRBJ1-5	TRBV6-2/TRBV6-3
AWSSGGEADTQY	TRBJ2-3	TRBV30
ASRTGSTAGELF	TRBJ2-2	TRBV19
ASRREVGQPQH	TRBJ1-5	TRBV6-5
ASSSIAGVFNEQY	TRBJ2-7	TRBV5-6
ASSRGQGNSPLH	TRBJ1-6	TRBV9
ASSKIFGQSANYGYT	TRBJ1-2	TRBV21-1
ASTPPAAGFAEQF	TRBJ2-1	TRBV7-9
AWSGQGGNTIY	TRBJ1-3	TRBV30
ASSLSGWTSGTYIQY	TRBJ2-4	TRBV27
ASRLEIGAFGLGNQPQH	TRBJ1-5	TRBV10-1
ASSRQGAGTEAF	TRBJ1-1	TRBV19
ATASQVSGEPQH	TRBJ1-5	TRBV15
ASSPIGQGIGNTIY	TRBJ1-3	TRBV27
ASSGTGPYEQY	TRBJ2-7	TRBV7-2
ASSTDRGINEQF	TRBJ2-1	TRBV27
ASSVLTGNPHDAF	TRBJ1-1	TRBV9
ASSPRGRNEKLF	TRBJ1-4	TRBV7-2
ASSGQFYEQY	TRBJ2-7	TRBV19
ASSRGPEAF	TRBJ1-1	TRBV19
ASSRLRAWGTEAF	TRBJ1-1	TRBV19
ASSSPGQGAPETQY	TRBJ2-5	TRBV6-2/TRBV6-3
ASSILAGGLTDTQY	TRBJ2-3	TRBV19
ASSLRVYQETQY	TRBJ2-5	TRBV7-2
ASSILGGTGGELF	TRBJ2-2	TRBV19
AWSVRGDGNTIY	TRBJ1-3	TRBV30
ATEANYGYT	TRBJ1-2	TRBV28
ASSPGTANTGELF	TRBJ2-2	TRBV5-1
ASSLGPYGYT	TRBJ1-2	TRBV12-3/TRBV12-4
ASSEGQSSYNSPLH	TRBJ1-6	TRBV6-1
AIRTGDGDTQY	TRBJ2-3	TRBV10-3
ASRLLAESSYEQY	TRBJ2-7	TRBV2
ASSKAWNYEQY	TRBJ2-7	TRBV27
ASSERTGRAGELF	TRBJ2-2	TRBV2
ASSHPSSYEQY	TRBJ2-7	TRBV11-1
ASSQSSRNSGNTIY	TRBJ1-3	TRBV4-2
ASSFRAVSEQY	TRBJ2-7	TRBV28
ASSRFRGAAYEQY	TRBJ2-7	TRBV27
ASSPVGQGNTGELF	TRBJ2-2	TRBV9